The entry that follows covers one TCR beta chain sequence. The table lists this clone with many counts. Its antigen is not yet known. No quality values exist for individual bases; no much larger clone is one base distant. The germline V gene encodes CDR1 SNHLY and CDR2 FYNNEI. At the junction V is shortened by 8 bases and J by 6 bases; bases outside the gene matches: 4. Including cysteine and phenylalanine, the CDR3 has 14 amino acids. Of the read, only the CDR3 DNA is kept; its 42 bases are in frame from base 1. Donors were healthy HIV-negative adults with no recently reported acute infections or vaccinations. Every donor was a Caucasian adult residing in Nashville, Tennessee, USA. CD4+ T cells were enriched by magnetic negative selection, after which naive cells were positively selected on CD45RA and the negative fraction was taken as the memory subset. Blood was obtained by leukapheresis, after which PBMCs were separated by Ficoll-Histopaque density gradient centrifugation and cryopreserved in liquid nitrogen vapor phase. Purity and quantity of every magnetically sorted T cell population were checked by analytical flow cytometry. Genomic DNA was isolated from every sorted fraction and measured by UV absorbance on a Nanodrop 2000c.

The source of the sample is a study of shared clonotypes between healthy human individuals (dated by TCRdb to about 2020). Concerning the study at large: The cohort included a few men and two women between 18 and 49 years of age. To estimate repertoire size and how much clonotypes are shared between individuals, the study performed deep sequencing of blood TCR repertoires from 4 to 6 healthy adults. Leukapheresis yielded between about 0.9 and 8.9 billion PBMCs per donor. Different laboratories and diverse techniques were used to prepare libraries and sequence TCR repertoires, to increase sequencing depth and limit assay-specific biases. For each donor, three plates each were used for CD4 naive and CD4 memory, two plates were used for CD8 naive, and one plate was used for CD8 memory. Broader findings and caveats from the paper: Clonotypes shared by all four sorted-subset donors showed higher generation probabilities than non-shared clonotypes. The small number of donors limited the genetic and exposure-history diversity represented. Pairwise subsampling indicated that sequencing depth was expected to affect the degree of clonotype sharing among donors. Estimated clonotype richness was generally larger for naive than for memory subsets. Across a few donors, about 5% of naive CD4, 3% to 4% of naive CD8, approximately 2.5% of memory CD4, and roughly 0.41% of memory CD8 clonotypes were shared. Sampling was restricted to blood, and TCR repertoires in tissues likely differ from the TCR repertoires found in blood. Incomplete sequencing was indicated by rarefaction of sorted-subset datasets, despite the large sequencing depth.

Using the deep immunoSEQ assay, TCR CDR3 regions were amplified from genomic DNA by multiplex PCR. Extracted genomic DNA from each cell subset was distributed evenly across all wells of several immunoSEQ 96-well plates, and each plate was treated as a replicate. For sorted subsets, each replicate PCR was loaded with 200 ng genomic DNA, equivalent to 25,000 to 35,000 T cell genomes. Purified libraries were quantified with a Qubit 3.0 fluorometer, sized on a Bioanalyzer 2100, and re-quantified with the KAPA Library Quantification kit. Each immunoSEQ 96-well plate was sequenced on its own single-read 150-cycle Illumina NextSeq 550 flow cell. On the authors' methods: Because only junctional sequences without quality scores were contained in the immunoSEQ output, filtering matching that applied to full-length reads could not be performed. Sequences were annotated with PyIR, a Python wrapper for IgBLAST v1.9, using IMGT germline references to assign V/J genes and CDR3. Reads with weak V/J assignments (E-value above 1e-6), missing CDR3, stop codons, out-of-frame junctions, or ambiguous translated residues were removed. V3J clonotypes were defined as sequences sharing the same inferred V gene, J gene, and CDR3 amino acid sequence. Percentage overlap between repertoires was computed as shared unique clonotypes divided by the size of the smaller repertoire. RTK rarefaction, the Chao1 estimator, and Recon v2.1 estimates of unobserved clonotypes were used to assess repertoire richness. Generation probabilities were computed with OLGA for all TCRbeta clonotypes obtained by the gDNA method from several donors. The source is immuneACCESS, and TCRdb retained only in-frame sequences with V and J called. Part of the clones is not carried over; for the studies checked, unresolved V genes explain less than half of this, and the remainder is unexplained. The V and J calls and clone size are taken from that table; D and trimming were inferred from the DNA. For this sample the table gives hundreds of thousands of clones, of which around four fifths were detected only once. In total, the top ten clones hold around 2% of the sample.

The chain is made from TRBV2 and TRBJ2-1; 13 middle bases align to TRBD2. The sample consisted of memory CD4+ T cells sorted from blood. Interpreted using the paper, the cell subset or site label stands for: CD45RA-negative fraction. The TCR comes from a woman in her 30s in good health. The nucleotides are TGTGCCAGCGTAACTAGCGGGAGGGGCAATGAGCAGTTCTTC. This yields the protein CASVTSGRGNEQFF.